This passage covers 5 T cell receptor beta chains from one sample sequenced in a study of regulatory T cells in long-lasting Graves disease. Libraries of TCR beta came from iRepertoire HTBI primers plus Arm-PCR of CDR3 regions. TCRdb analysed the multiplex PCR reads with MiXCR anew, one entry per CDR3 protein. This sample carries about 620,000 distinct CDR3 sequences, roughly 15% of them seen once, and the ten largest clones take 15% to 20%. The time point: newly diagnosed GD, antithyroid drugs for less than 3 months. The TCR library was prepared using RNA isolated from PBMCs. These data are also associated with another study on T cells in Graves' hyperthyroidism and ophthalmopathy.

Source: peripheral blood mononuclear cells (PBMCs), taken at new diagnosis, from a patient treated with antithyroid drugs. The receptors were gathered from a woman younger than 45 with Graves disease.

Ten or more counts support this clonotype. The chain joins TRBV2 to TRBJ1-5; the D is unclear. The CDR3 has 15 residues. The V and J ends lost 6 bases and 0 bases respectively, with 12 bases between them. Per germline, CDR1 SNHLY and CDR2 FYNNEI. This CDR3 is CASRDRRSSNQPQHF. CDR3 in DNA: TGTGCCAGCAGGGATAGGAGAAGTAGCAATCAGCCCCAGCATTTT.

The J gene is TRBJ2-3, the V gene TRBV11-1; TRBD1 aligns across 9 bases. The length of the CDR3 is 16 residues. J gave up 4 bases and V 3 bases, and 8 bases lay outside the gene matches. Germline lookup yields CDR1 SGHAT and CDR2 FQDESV (reference sequence). DNA for the CDR3: TGTGCCAGCAGCTTTTCCGGGACAGGGCCCCCAGATACGCAGTATTTT. Translated, it gives CASSFSGTGPPDTQYF.

The V call is TRBV2, the J call TRBJ2-2; the D is unclear. Germline CDR1 reads SNHLY; CDR2 reads FYNNEI. This CDR3 has 13 amino acids. The ends were cut back, 5 bases at V and 0 bases at J, with 4 bases in the middle. The CDR3 loop reads CASSISNTGELFF. The CDR3 coding sequence is TGTGCCAGCAGTATCTCGAACACCGGGGAGCTGTTTTTT.

With regard to this clonotype: A much larger clonotype is one base distant, so this may be a read error. This chain links TRBV5-1 with TRBJ2-7; D possibly corresponds to TRBD2 (5 bases). Trimming removed 7 bases from V and 0 bases from J, with 14 bases in between. The CDR3 is 14 amino acids. CDR1 is SGHRS, CDR2 YFSETQ, per germline. The CDR3, as DNA: TGCGCCAGCGCTTTGGCTAGCCCCTCCTACGAGCAGTACTTC. Amino acids: CASALASPSYEQYF.

The J gene is TRBJ1-5, the V gene TRBV15, with a weak D call TRBD1 (5 bases). Germline lookup yields CDR1 LNHNV and CDR2 YYDKDF (reference sequence). CDR3 length: 18 amino acids. The V end was cut by 6 bases, the J end by 0 bases, with 21 bases between. The CDR3 DNA reads TGTGCCACCAGTGTTACCCGCTCGCAGGGTTATAGCAATCAGCCCCAGCATTTT. Translated: CATSVTRSQGYSNQPQHF.